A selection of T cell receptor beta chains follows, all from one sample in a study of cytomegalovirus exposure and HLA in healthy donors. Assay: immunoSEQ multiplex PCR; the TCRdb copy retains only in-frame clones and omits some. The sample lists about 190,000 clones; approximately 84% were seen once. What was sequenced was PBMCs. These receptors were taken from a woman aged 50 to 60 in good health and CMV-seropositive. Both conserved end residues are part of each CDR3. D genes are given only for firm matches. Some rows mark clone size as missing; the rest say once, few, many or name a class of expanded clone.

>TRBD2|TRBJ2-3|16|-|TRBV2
TGTGCCAGCCGGAGTAGCGGGGGGCGCAGCACAGATACGCAGTATTTT
CASRSSGGRSTDTQYF
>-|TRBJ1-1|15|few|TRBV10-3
TGTGCCATCAGTGGCCCGGGGGGCTCGGGCACTGAAGCTTTCTTT
CAISGPGGSGTEAFF
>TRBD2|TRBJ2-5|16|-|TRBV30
TGTGCCTGGGCACCGGGACTAGCGGGGGGCAAAGAGACCCAGTACTTC
CAWAPGLAGGKETQYF
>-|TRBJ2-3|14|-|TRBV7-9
TGTGCCAGCAGCTTAGTTGGCACCCCAGATACGCAGTATTTT
CASSLVGTPDTQYF
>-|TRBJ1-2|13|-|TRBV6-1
TGTGCCAGCAGCGATAGGGACACCGATGGCTACACCTTC
CASSDRDTDGYTF
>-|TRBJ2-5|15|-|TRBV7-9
TGTGCCAGCAGCTTAACCACAGGACGAAAAGAGACCCAGTACTTC
CASSLTTGRKETQYF
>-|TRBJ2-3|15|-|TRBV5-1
TGCGCCAGCAGCTTGAGGGGGGGGAGTACAGATACGCAGTATTTT
CASSLRGGSTDTQYF
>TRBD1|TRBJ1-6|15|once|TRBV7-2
TGTGCCAGCAGCTTAGGCGGGACAGGGCGATCACCCCTCCACTTT
CASSLGGTGRSPLHF
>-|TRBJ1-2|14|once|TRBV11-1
TGTGCCAGCAGCGAAGGAGGGACGGACTATGGCTACACCTTC
CASSEGGTDYGYTF
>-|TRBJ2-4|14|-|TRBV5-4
TGTGCCAGCAGCTTGCCGGGGGTTGGAAACATTCAGTACTTC
CASSLPGVGNIQYF
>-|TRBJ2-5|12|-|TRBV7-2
TGTGCAAGCGGGCGGGCACAAGAGACCCAGTACTTC
CASGRAQETQYF
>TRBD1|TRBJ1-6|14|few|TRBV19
TGTGCCAGTAGTACGGGACAGGGGATAACACCCCTCCACTTT
CASSTGQGITPLHF
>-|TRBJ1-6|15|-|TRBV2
TGTGCCAGCAGTGAAGCGCATTCCTATTCTTCACCCCTCCACTTT
CASSEAHSYSSPLHF
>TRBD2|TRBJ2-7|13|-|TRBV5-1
TGCGCCAGCAGTGGCAGCGGGGCGTACGAGCAGTACTTC
CASSGSGAYEQYF
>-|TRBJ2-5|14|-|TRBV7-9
TGTGCCAGCAGCTTAGACACAGGTCAAGAGACCCAGTACTTC
CASSLDTGQETQYF
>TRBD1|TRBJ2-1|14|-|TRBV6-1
TGTGCCAGCCTCCGGGACAGGGGGCTCAATGAGCAGTTCTTC
CASLRDRGLNEQFF
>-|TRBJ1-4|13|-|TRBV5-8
TGTGCCAGCAGCAGGACAGTAAATGAAAAACTGTTTTTT
CASSRTVNEKLFF
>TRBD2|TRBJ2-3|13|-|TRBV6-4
TGTGCCAGCAGTCGGGACTACACAGATACGCAGTATTTT
CASSRDYTDTQYF
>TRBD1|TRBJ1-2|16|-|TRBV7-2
TGTGCCAGCAGCTTTCCCCTCCCCGGGACAGGGGCAGGCTACACCTTC
CASSFPLPGTGAGYTF